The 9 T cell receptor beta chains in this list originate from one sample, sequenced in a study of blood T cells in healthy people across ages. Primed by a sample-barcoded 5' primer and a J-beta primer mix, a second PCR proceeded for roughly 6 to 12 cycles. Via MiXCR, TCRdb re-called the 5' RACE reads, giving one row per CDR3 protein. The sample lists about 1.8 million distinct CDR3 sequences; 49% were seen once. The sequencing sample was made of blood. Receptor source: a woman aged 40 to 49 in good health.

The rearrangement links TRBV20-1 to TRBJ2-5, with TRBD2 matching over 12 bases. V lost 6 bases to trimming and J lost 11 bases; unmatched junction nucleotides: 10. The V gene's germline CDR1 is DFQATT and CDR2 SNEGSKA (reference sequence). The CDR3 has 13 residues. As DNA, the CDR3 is TGCAGTGCGGAAAGGACTAGCGGGGTTGAGCAGTACTTC. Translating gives CSAERTSGVEQYF.

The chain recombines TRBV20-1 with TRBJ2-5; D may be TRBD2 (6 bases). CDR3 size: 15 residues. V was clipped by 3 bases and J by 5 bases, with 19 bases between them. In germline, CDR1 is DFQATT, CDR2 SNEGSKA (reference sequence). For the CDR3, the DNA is TGCAGTGCTAGCCACAATGGAGGGGCCCGGGAGACCCAGTACTTC. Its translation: CSASHNGGARETQYF.

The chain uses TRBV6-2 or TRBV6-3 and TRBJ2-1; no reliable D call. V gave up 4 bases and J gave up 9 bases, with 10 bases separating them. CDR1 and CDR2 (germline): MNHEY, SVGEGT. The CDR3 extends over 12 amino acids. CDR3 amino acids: CASSFFKGEQFF. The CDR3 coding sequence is TGTGCCAGCAGTTTCTTTAAGGGTGAGCAGTTCTTC.

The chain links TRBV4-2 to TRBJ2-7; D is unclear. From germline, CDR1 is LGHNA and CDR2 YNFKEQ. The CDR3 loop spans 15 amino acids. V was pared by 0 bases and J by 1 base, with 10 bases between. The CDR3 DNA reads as TGTGCCAGCAGCCAAGAGTGGACGGTTTCCTACGAGCAGTACTTC. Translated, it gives CASSQEWTVSYEQYF.

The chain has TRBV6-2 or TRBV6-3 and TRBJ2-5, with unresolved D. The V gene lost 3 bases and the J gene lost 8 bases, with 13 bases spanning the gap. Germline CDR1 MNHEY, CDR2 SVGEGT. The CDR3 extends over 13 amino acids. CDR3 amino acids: CASSYDSLDTQYF. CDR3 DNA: TGTGCCAGCAGTTATGATTCACTCGATACCCAGTACTTC.

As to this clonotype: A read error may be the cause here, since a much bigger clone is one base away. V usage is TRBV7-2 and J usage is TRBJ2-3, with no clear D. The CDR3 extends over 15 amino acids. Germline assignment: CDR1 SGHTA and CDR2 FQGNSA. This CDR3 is CASSLALLPADTRYF. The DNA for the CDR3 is TGTGCCAGCAGCTTAGCGCTCTTGCCGGCAGATACGCGGTATTTT. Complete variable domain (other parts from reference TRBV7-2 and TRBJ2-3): GAGVSQSPSNKVTEKGKDVELRCDPISGHTALYWYRQSLGQGLEFLIYFQGNSAPDKSGLPSDRFSAERTGGSVSTLTIQRTQQEDSAVYLCASSLALLPADTRYFGPGTRLTVL.

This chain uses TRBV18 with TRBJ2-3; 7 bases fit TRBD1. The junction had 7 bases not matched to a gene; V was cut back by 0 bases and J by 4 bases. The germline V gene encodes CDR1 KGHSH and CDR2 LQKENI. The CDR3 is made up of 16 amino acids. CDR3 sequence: CASSPPDKGAADTQYF. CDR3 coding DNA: TGTGCCAGCTCACCACCCGATAAGGGGGCCGCAGATACGCAGTATTTT.

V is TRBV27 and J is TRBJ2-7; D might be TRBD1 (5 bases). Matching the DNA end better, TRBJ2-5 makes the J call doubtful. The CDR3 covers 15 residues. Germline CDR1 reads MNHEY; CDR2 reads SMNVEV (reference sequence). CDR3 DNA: TGTGCCAGCAGCCCCACATATGGACAATTCGAGACCCAGTACTTC. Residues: CASSPTYGQFETQYF.

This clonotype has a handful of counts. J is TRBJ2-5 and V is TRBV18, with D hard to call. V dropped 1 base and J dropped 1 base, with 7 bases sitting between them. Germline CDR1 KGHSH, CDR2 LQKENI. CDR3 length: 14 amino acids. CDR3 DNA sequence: TGTGCCAGCTCACCACGTCGTGCCCAAGAGACCCAGTACTTC. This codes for CASSPRRAQETQYF.